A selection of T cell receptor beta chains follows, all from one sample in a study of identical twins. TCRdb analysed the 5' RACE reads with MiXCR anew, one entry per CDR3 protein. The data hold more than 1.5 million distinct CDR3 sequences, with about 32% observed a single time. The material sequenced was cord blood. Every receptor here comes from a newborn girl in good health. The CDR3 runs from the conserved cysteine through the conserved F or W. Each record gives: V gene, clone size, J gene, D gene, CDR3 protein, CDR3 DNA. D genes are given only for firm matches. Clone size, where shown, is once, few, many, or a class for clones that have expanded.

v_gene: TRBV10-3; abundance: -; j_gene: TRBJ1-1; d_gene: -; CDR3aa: CAISERTRQGEAFF; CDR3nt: TGTGCCATCAGTGAGCGAACGAGGCAGGGGGAAGCTTTCTTT
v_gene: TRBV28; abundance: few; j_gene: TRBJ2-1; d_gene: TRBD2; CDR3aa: CASSGLDYNEQFF; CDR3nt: TGTGCCAGCTCCGGACTAGATTACAATGAGCAGTTCTTC
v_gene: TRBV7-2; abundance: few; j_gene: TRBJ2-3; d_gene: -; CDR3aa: CASSFIRTSTDTQYF; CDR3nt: TGTGCCAGCAGCTTTATCAGGACTAGCACAGATACGCAGTATTTT
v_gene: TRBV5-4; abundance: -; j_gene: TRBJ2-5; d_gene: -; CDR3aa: CASSFGIGQETQYF; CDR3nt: TGTGCCAGCAGCTTCGGAATCGGACAAGAGACCCAGTACTTC
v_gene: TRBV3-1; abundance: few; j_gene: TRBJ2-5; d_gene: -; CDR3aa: CASSQVAWEQYF; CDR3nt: TGTGCCAGCAGCCAAGTGGCCTGGGAGCAGTACTTC
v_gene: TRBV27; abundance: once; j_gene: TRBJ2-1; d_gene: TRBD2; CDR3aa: CASSLLASGRGLTYEQFF; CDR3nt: TGTGCCAGCAGTTTATTGGCTAGCGGGAGGGGTTTGACCTACGAGCAGTTCTTC
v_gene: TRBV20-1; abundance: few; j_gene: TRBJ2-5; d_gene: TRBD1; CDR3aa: CSARRGQGGQETQYF; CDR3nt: TGCAGTGCTAGAAGGGGACAGGGTGGCCAAGAGACCCAGTACTTC
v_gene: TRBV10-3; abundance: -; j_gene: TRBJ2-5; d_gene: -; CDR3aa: CAISPGHQETQYF; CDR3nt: TGTGCCATCAGTCCGGGACACCAAGAGACCCAGTACTTC
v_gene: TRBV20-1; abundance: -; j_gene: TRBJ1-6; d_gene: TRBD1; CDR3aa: CSARDIFGQGNNSPLHF; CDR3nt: TGCAGTGCTAGAGATATTTTTGGACAGGGGAATAATTCACCCCTCCACTTT
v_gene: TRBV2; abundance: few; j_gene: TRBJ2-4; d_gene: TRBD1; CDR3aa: CASRELGQALAKNIQYF; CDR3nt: TGTGCCAGCAGGGAACTTGGACAGGCCCTAGCCAAAAACATTCAGTACTTC
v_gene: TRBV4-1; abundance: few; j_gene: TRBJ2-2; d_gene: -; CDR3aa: CASSLRTDLNTGELFF; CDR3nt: TGCGCCAGCAGCCTCCGGACAGACTTGAACACCGGGGAGCTGTTTTTT
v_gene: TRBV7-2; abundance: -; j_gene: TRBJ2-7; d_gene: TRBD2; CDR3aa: CASSSPNRLAVYEQYF; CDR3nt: TGTGCCAGCAGCTCACCCAATCGACTAGCAGTCTACGAGCAGTACTTC
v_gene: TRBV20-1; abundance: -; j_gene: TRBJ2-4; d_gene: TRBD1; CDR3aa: CSARGPGGLAKNIQYF; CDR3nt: TGCAGTGCTAGAGGGCCAGGGGGTTTAGCCAAAAACATTCAGTACTTC
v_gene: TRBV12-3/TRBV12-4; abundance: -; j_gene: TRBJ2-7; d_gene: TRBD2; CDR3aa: CASSPGLAGGGNEQYF; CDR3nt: TGTGCCAGCAGTCCTGGACTAGCGGGGGGGGGCAATGAGCAGTACTTC
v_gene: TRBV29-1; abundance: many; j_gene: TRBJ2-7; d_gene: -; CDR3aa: CSVEDRSYEQYF; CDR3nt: TGCAGCGTTGAAGACCGGTCCTACGAGCAGTACTTC
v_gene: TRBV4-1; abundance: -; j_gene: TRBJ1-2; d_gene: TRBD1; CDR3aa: CASSRPRDRDYGYTF; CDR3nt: TGCGCCAGCAGCCGCCCGCGGGACAGGGACTATGGCTACACCTTC
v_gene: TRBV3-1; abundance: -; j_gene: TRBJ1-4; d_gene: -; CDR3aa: CASSLIGIRGREKLFF; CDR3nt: TGTGCCAGCAGCCTAATCGGGATCAGGGGTCGGGAAAAACTGTTTTTT
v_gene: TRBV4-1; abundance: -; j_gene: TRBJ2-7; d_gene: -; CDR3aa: CASSQVAAPLSSYNEQYF; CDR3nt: TGCGCCAGCAGCCAAGTGGCAGCGCCCCTTAGCTCCTACAATGAGCAGTACTTC
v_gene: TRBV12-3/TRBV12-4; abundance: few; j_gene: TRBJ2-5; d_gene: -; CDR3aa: CASTNRAHETQYF; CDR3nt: TGTGCCAGCACTAACCGGGCCCATGAGACCCAGTACTTC
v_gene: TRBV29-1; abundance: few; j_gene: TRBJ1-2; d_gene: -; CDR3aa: CSVEAGGDTF; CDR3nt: TGCAGCGTTGAAGCTGGGGGCGACACCTTC
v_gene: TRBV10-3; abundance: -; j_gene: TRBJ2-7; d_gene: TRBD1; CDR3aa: CAIQGGSEAQYF; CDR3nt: TGTGCCATCCAAGGGGGCTCGGAGGCCCAGTACTTC
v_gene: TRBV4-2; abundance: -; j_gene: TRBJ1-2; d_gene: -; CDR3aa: CASSPPEGGLYGYTF; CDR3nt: TGTGCCAGCAGCCCCCCGGAGGGGGGCCTCTATGGCTACACCTTC
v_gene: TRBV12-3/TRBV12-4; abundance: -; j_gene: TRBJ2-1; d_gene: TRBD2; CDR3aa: CASSRSGGPGHEQFF; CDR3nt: TGTGCCAGCAGTCGAAGCGGGGGACCGGGCCATGAGCAGTTCTTC
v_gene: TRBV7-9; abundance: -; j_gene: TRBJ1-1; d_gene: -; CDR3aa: CASSLDWAAEAFF; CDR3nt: TGTGCCAGCAGCTTAGATTGGGCAGCCGAAGCTTTCTTT
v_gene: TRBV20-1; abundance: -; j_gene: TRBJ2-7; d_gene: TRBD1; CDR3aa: CSARDKGTGIYEQYF; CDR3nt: TGCAGTGCTAGAGATAAGGGGACAGGTATCTACGAGCAGTACTTC
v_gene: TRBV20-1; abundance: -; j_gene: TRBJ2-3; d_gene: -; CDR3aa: CSAEDQSTDTQYF; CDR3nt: TGCAGTGCTGAGGACCAGAGCACAGATACGCAGTATTTT
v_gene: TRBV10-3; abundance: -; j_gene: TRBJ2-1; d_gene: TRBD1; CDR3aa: CAIRRVFTTGGDEQFF; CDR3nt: TGTGCCATCAGGAGGGTCTTTACGACAGGGGGGGATGAGCAGTTCTTC
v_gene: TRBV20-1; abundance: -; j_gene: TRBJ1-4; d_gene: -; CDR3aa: CSARDTGLTNEKQFF; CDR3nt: TGCAGTGCTAGAGATACAGGGCTAACTAATGAAAAACAGTTTTTT
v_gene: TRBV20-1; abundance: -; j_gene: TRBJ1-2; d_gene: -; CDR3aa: CSARGTGRYGYTF; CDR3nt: TGCAGTGCTAGAGGGACGGGACGATATGGCTACACCTTC
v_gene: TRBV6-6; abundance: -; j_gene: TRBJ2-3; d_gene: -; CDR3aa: CASSYHRDTQYF; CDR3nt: TGTGCCAGCAGTTACCACAGGGATACGCAGTATTTT
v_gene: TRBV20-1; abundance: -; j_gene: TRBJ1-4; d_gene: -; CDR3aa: CSARPPGPINEKLFF; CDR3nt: TGCAGTGCTAGACCTCCGGGACCCATTAACGAAAAACTGTTTTTT
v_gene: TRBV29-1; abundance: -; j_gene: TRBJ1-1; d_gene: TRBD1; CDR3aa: CSVAGTGMGITEAFF; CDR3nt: TGCAGCGTAGCCGGGACAGGGATGGGGATCACTGAAGCTTTCTTT
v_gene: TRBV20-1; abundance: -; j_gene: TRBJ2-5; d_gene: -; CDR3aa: CSAKDYLSFYQQYF; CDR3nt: TGCAGTGCTAAGGACTACCTCTCCTTTTACCAGCAGTACTTC
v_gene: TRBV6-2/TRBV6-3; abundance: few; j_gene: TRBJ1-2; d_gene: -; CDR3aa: CASSYPISTRDGYTF; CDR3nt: TGTGCCAGCAGTTACCCGATTTCTACGAGGGATGGCTACACCTTC
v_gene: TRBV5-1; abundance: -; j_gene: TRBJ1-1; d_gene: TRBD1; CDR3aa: CASSLDRGVRAFF; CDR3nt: TGCGCCAGCAGCTTGGACAGGGGGGTTAGGGCTTTCTTT